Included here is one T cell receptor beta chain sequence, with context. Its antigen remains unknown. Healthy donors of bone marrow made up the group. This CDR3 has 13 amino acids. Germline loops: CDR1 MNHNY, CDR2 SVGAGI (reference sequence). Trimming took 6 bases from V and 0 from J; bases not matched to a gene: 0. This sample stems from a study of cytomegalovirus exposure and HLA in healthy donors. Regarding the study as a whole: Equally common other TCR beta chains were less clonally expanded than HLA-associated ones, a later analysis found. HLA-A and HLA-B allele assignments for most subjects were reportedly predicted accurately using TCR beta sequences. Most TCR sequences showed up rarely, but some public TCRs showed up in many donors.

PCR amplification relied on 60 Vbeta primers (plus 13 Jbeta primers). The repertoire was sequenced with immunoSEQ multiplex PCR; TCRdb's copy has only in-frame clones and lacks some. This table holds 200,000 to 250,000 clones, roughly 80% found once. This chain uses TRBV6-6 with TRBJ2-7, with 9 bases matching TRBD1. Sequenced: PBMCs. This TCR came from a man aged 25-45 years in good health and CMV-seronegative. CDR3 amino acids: CASRDRGSYEQYF. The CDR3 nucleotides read TGTGCCAGCAGGGACAGGGGCTCCTACGAGCAGTACTTC.